This entry describes one TCR beta chain. CDR3 length equals 14 residues. V lost 1 base, J lost 7 bases, and 3 bases stayed unmatched. CDR1 and CDR2 (germline): MNHEY, SMNVEV (reference sequence). In the original processing: Nucleated cell number was recorded as an estimate derived from reference gene primer amplification. Sequencing was performed with immunoSEQ multiplex PCR; in TCRdb, only in-frame clones are kept and a portion is missing. That table gives V, J and clone size, and the DNA gave D and trimming. The sample includes approximately 180,000 clones, roughly 79% of them seen just once. These data belong to a study of blood T cell repertoires in COVID-19. The overall study: Collection of acute and convalescent COVID-19 samples took place in the United States, Italy and Spain. The cDNA or gDNA used as material had been derived from T cells, B-cell-depleted T cells, or PBMCs.

The Seattle patients joined while their infection was active and were tracked longitudinally afterward. Specimen: peripheral blood. The TCR originated in a woman over 75 with COVID-19, enrolled during active disease. This chain uses TRBV27 with TRBJ1-5; 8 nucleotides match TRBD1. CDR3 loop: CASSLFGQGQPQHF. The CDR3 DNA reads as TGTGCCAGCAGTTTATTCGGACAGGGCCAGCCCCAGCATTTT.